The source of this T cell receptor (beta chain) is a study of cytomegalovirus exposure and HLA in healthy donors. The PCR was carried out with 60 Vbeta primers and 13 Jbeta primers. Per the authors' pipeline: Later work found 74 million or so unique TCR beta chains, with roughly 11 million shared. Libraries were prepared by immunoSEQ multiplex PCR; TCRdb keeps only in-frame clonotypes and omits some of them. Clone size and the V and J calls come from that table; the DNA yielded D and trimming. The sample gives roughly 160,000 clones, around 80% of which show up once; roughly 3% is in the top ten. CDR3 size: 14 residues. Trimming left V 4 bases short and J 6 bases short, with 16 bases between. CDR1 is SGHNT, CDR2 YYREEE, per germline (reference sequence).

Input material: PBMCs. The rearrangement links TRBV5-4 to TRBJ1-1, with no clear D. The receptor comes from a woman aged 50 to 65 in good health and CMV-seropositive. This CDR3 is CASSPREGVAEAFF. The CDR3 DNA follows: TGTGCCAGCAGCCCGCGAGAGGGTGTTGCTGAAGCTTTCTTT.